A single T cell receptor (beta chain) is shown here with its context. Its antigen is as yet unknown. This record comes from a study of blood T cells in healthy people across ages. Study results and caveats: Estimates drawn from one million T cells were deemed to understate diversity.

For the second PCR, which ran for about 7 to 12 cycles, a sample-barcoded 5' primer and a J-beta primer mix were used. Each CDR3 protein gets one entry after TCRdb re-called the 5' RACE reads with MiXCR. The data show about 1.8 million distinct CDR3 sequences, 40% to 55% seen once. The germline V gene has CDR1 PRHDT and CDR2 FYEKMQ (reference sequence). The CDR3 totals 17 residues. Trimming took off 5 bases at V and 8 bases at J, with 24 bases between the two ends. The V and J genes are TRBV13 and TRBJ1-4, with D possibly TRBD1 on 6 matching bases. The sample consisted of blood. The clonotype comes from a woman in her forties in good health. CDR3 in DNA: TGTGCCAGCAGCCATCCTTCCGGGGGGGCAGCGGCGGAAAAACTGTTTTTT. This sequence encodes CASSHPSGGAAAEKLFF.